Listed here are 17 T cell receptor beta chains from one sample, sequenced in a study of OX40 agonist ivuxolimab in advanced cancers. Sequencing used immunoSEQ multiplex PCR; TCRdb keeps in-frame clones, though not all of them. In the table there are around 61,000 clones, 92% of which are singletons. Sequences were derived from CD4+ or CD8+ T cells sorted from blood, sampled in a trial of the OX40 agonist ivuxolimab. These TCRs come from an adult with an advanced solid tumor such as melanoma, head and neck, liver or kidney cancer.

The rearrangement links TRBV28 to TRBJ2-7; TRBD1 might be the D (5 bases). CDR1 MDHEN and CDR2 SYDVKM come from the germline V gene. There are 15 residues in the CDR3. V was shortened by 8 bases and J by 9 bases, with 26 bases between the two germline ends. The DNA for the CDR3 is TGTGCCAGCCGTCCTTCGACAGTCACGGTTAATGGGCAGTACTTC. Translation: CASRPSTVTVNGQYF.

The chain employs TRBV29-1 and TRBJ1-1, with a tentative D call TRBD1 (5 bases). CDR3 length equals 13 residues. Germline V CDR1 and CDR2: SQVTM, ANQGSEA. V lost 6 bases and J lost 8, with 19 bases in between. CDR3 nucleotide sequence: TGCAGCGTGCTAACCCGGGGCATTCTAGAAGCTTTCTTT. This sequence encodes CSVLTRGILEAFF.

The chain recombines TRBV6-1 with TRBJ1-2; D not certain. The V end lost 1 base, the J end lost 4 bases, and 10 bases lay between the germline ends. The V gene's germline CDR1 is MNHNS and CDR2 SASEGT. The CDR3 consists of 14 residues. The CDR3 nucleotides are TGTGCCAGCAGTGAAGACGTCAGGTTCTATGGCTACACCTTC. Translated: CASSEDVRFYGYTF.

V gene TRBV30 combines with J gene TRBJ1-5; TRBD1 is a possible D gene (6 bases). V lost 0 bases and J 3 bases, leaving 12 bases between the germline ends. The CDR3 is 15 amino acids. Germline V gene data show CDR1 as GTSNPN and CDR2 as SVGIG (reference sequence). CDR3 nucleotides: TGTGCCTGGAGTGTATCTCAGGGGCCCAATCAGCCCCAGCATTTT. The encoded protein is CAWSVSQGPNQPQHF.

The rearrangement uses TRBV6-6 and TRBJ1-4, with a possible D match to TRBD1 (5 bases). V gave up 6 bases and J gave up 4 bases, with 9 bases separating them. The germline CDR1 and CDR2 sequences are MNHNY and SVGAGI (reference sequence). There are 13 residues in the CDR3. The DNA of the CDR3 is TGTGCCAGCAGGGTACAGGTTAATGAAAAACTGTTTTTT. Protein product: CASRVQVNEKLFF.

The V call is TRBV5-4, the J call TRBJ2-3, with D unresolved. CDR1 and CDR2 (germline): SGHNT, YYREEE (reference sequence). V lost 0 bases to trimming and J lost 6 bases, with 5 bases between them. This CDR3 has 12 amino acids. The CDR3 reads CASSLASDTQYF. CDR3 DNA sequence: TGTGCCAGCAGCTTGGCGTCGGATACGCAGTATTTT. Full variable domain (rest looked up from reference TRBV5-4 and TRBJ2-3): ETGVTQSPTHLIKTRGQQVTLRCSSQSGHNTVSWYQQALGQGPQFIFQYYREEENGRGNFPPRFSGLQFPNYSSELNVNALELDDSALYLCASSLASDTQYFGPGTRLTVL.

This chain uses TRBV7-3 with TRBJ2-3, with 16 nucleotides matching TRBD2. Per germline, CDR1 SGHTA and CDR2 FQGTGA. V lost 0 bases to trimming and J lost 6 bases; unmatched junction nucleotides: 9. The CDR3 is made up of 19 amino acids. CDR3 DNA sequence: TGTGCCAGCAGCTTAACGCTAGGGACTAGCGGGAGGGCCATCGATACGCAGTATTTT. It specifies CASSLTLGTSGRAIDTQYF.

The V call is TRBV30, the J call TRBJ1-3, with no clear D. This CDR3 has 16 residues. Germline CDR1 and CDR2: GTSNPN and SVGIG (reference sequence). Trimming took 0 bases from V and 4 from J, leaving 16 bases between them. This CDR3 reads CAWSVPYIETGNTIYF. CDR3 nucleotide sequence: TGTGCCTGGAGTGTGCCATACATCGAGACAGGAAACACCATATATTTT. Complete variable domain (other parts from reference TRBV30 and TRBJ1-3): SQTIHQWPATLVQPVGSPLSLECTVEGTSNPNLYWYRQAAGRGLQLLFYSVGIGQISSEVPQNLSASRPQDRQFILSSKKLLLSDSGFYLCAWSVPYIETGNTIYFGEGSWLTVV.

The chain couples TRBV5-4 to TRBJ2-6; D remains ambiguous. Deletions cut 1 base from V and 6 bases from J, with 8 bases between. Germline values: CDR1 SGHNT, CDR2 YYREEE (reference sequence). CDR3 length equals 14 residues. The CDR3 coding sequence is TGTGCCAGCAGCTTGTTCTCGGTGGCCAACGTCCTGACTTTC. Translation gives CASSLFSVANVLTF.

The chain uses TRBV28 and TRBJ1-6; D gene ambiguous. Germline CDR1 MDHEN, CDR2 SYDVKM. The CDR3 consists of 18 residues. Trimming cost V 6 bases and J 3 bases, with 21 bases left between them. The CDR3 sequence: CASSYIPSRPDYNSPLHF. The CDR3 DNA sequence: TGTGCCAGCAGCTACATACCCTCGCGACCAGACTATAATTCACCCCTCCACTTT.

The rearrangement links TRBV4-3 to TRBJ2-3; 7 nucleotides line up with TRBD2. V was clipped by 4 bases and J by 5 bases; unmatched bases: 6. The CDR3 is made up of 14 amino acids. CDR1 and CDR2 from the germline V gene are LGHNA and YSLEER. The CDR3 nucleotides are TGCGCCAGCAGCCCAGGGACTATGGTAGATACGCAGTATTTT. It yields the protein CASSPGTMVDTQYF.

The V and J genes are TRBV6-6 and TRBJ1-2; 9 nucleotides align to TRBD1. CDR1 MNHNY and CDR2 SVGAGI come from the germline V gene (reference sequence). There are 15 residues in the CDR3. V lost 2 bases to trimming and J lost 4 bases; unmatched junction nucleotides: 5. The CDR3 DNA reads TGTGCCAGCAGTTACGTGGGACAGGGTGGCTATGGCTACACCTTC. Its translation: CASSYVGQGGYGYTF.

This clone was counted once. The V call is TRBV7-9, the J call TRBJ1-5; D remains ambiguous. CDR1 is SEHNR, CDR2 FQNEAQ, per germline (reference sequence). The ends were cut back, 5 bases at V and 4 bases at J, with 6 bases in the middle. The CDR3 has 12 amino acids. The CDR3 DNA follows: TGTGCCAGCAGCATAAGTAATCAGCCCCAGCATTTT. Translating gives CASSISNQPQHF.

The chain has TRBV19 and TRBJ1-5; D is unclear. CDR3 length equals 14 residues. V lost 1 base, J lost 9 bases, and 13 bases lay in between. Germline V gene data show CDR1 as LNHDA and CDR2 as SQIVND (reference sequence). The CDR3, as DNA: TGTGCCAGTAGTATAGCCGGGAGCCTAGGGCCCCAGCATTTT. This gives the protein CASSIAGSLGPQHF. The entire variable domain, with the rest obtained from reference TRBV19 and TRBJ1-5, is as follows: DGGITQSPKYLFRKEGQNVTLSCEQNLNHDAMYWYRQDPGQGLRLIYYSQIVNDFQKGDIAEGYSVSREKKESFPLTVTSAQKNPTAFYLCASSIAGSLGPQHFGDGTRLSIL.

V and J are TRBV20-1 and TRBJ2-7; D is uncertain. Germline V gene sequence: CDR1 DFQATT, CDR2 SNEGSKA (reference sequence). The CDR3 sequence is 10 residues long. V lost 3 bases, J lost 5 bases, and 5 bases lay in between. The CDR3 region has the DNA TGCAGTGCTAGGGTTCACGAGCAGTACTTC. Protein product: CSARVHEQYF.

J is TRBJ2-7 and V is TRBV6-5; 7 positions match TRBD2. V was pared by 4 bases and J by 4 bases, with 13 bases of the junction left unmatched. This CDR3 has 16 residues. Per the germline V gene, CDR1 is MNHEY and CDR2 is SVGAGI. The chain's CDR3 is CASSLNPGLSFYEQYV. The CDR3 DNA is TGTGCCAGCAGTTTAAATCCGGGACTAAGTTTTTACGAGCAGTACGTC.

This sequence joins TRBV30 and TRBJ1-1; TRBD1 is a possible D gene (6 bases). Trimming removed 2 bases from V and 1 base from J, with 11 bases in between. The CDR3 totals 14 residues. The germline V gene encodes CDR1 GTSNPN and CDR2 SVGIG (reference sequence). CDR3 sequence (DNA): TGTGCCTGGAGTATTTGGGGGGCGAACACTGAAGCTTTCTTT. Protein product: CAWSIWGANTEAFF.